This T cell receptor beta chain is drawn from a study of T cells in Graves' hyperthyroidism and ophthalmopathy. The wider study: Peripheral blood was taken when the disease was first diagnosed, before any treatment began.

Many counts were recorded for this clonotype. What was amplified from RNA transcripts were TCR beta CDR3 regions. HTBI primers were employed in a first-round RT-PCR of the TCR CDR3. TCRdb reanalysed the multiplex PCR reads using MiXCR and keeps one entry per CDR3 protein. There are about 590,000 distinct CDR3 sequences in the sample; 15% to 17% occur only once, and 6.5% to 8% lies in the top ten. The material sequenced was blood. This clonotype originated in a woman in her thirties with Graves' hyperthyroidism.

The CDR3 coding sequence is TGTGCCAGCAGTCGACCCGGGACTCTAGCAGCAAATAACTACGAGCAGTACTTC. Amino acid sequence: CASSRPGTLAANNYEQYF. The gene calls are TRBV6-1 and TRBJ2-7, with D maybe TRBD2 (6 bases). Germline assignment: CDR1 MNHNS and CDR2 SASEGT. The length of the CDR3 is 18 residues. The ends were cut back, 5 bases at V and 3 bases at J, with 26 bases in the middle.